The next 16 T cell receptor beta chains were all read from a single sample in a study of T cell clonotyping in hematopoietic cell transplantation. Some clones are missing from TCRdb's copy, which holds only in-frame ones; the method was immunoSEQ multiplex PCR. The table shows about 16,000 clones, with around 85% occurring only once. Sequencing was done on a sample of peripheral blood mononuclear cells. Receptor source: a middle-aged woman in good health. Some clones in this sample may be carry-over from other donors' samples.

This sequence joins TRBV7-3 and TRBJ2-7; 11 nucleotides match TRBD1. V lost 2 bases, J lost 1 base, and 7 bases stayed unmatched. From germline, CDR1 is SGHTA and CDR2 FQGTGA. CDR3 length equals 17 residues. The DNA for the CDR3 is TGTGCCAGCAGCTTAGGGACAGGGGGGTTGAAGTCCTACGAGCAGTACTTC. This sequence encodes CASSLGTGGLKSYEQYF.

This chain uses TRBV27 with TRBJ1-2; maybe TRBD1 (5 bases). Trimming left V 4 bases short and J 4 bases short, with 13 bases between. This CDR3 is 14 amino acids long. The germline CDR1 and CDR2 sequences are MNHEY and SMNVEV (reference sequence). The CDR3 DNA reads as TGTGCCAGCAGTTCGCGGGGGACCCTCTATGGCTACACCTTC. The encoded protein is CASSSRGTLYGYTF.

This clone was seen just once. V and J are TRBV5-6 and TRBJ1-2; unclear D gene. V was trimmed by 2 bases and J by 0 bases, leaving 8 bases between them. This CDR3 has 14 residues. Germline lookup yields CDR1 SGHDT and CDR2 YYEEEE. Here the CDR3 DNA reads TGTGCCAGCAGCTTCGGCACTTCTAACTATGGCTACACCTTC. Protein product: CASSFGTSNYGYTF.

This CDR3 reads CASSPAWAGGVHEQYF. In nucleotides, the CDR3 is TGTGCCAGCAGCCCAGCTTGGGCGGGAGGTGTCCACGAGCAGTACTTC. This chain uses TRBV5-4 with TRBJ2-7; TRBD2 matches 8 bases. The germline gives CDR1 SGHNT, CDR2 YYREEE (reference sequence). The CDR3 extends over 16 amino acids. V shed 4 bases and J 5 bases; nucleotides not matched to a gene: 14.

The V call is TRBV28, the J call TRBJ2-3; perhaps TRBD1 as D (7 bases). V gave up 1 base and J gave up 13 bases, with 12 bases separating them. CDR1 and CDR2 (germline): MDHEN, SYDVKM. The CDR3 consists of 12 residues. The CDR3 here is CASSLLRGTEYF. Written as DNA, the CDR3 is TGTGCCAGCAGTTTATTACGCGGGACAGAGTATTTT.

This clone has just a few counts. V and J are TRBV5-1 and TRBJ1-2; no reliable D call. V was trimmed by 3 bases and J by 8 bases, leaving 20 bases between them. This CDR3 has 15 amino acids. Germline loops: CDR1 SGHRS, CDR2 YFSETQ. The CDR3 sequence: CASSSNLLAGEGYTF. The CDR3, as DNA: TGCGCCAGCAGCTCCAACCTCTTAGCGGGAGAAGGCTACACCTTC. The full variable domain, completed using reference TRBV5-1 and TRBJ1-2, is KAGVTQTPRYLIKTRGQQVTLSCSPISGHRSVSWYQQTPGQGLQFLFEYFSETQRNKGNFPGRFSGRQFSNSRSEMNVSTLELGDSALYLCASSSNLLAGEGYTFGSGTRLTVV.

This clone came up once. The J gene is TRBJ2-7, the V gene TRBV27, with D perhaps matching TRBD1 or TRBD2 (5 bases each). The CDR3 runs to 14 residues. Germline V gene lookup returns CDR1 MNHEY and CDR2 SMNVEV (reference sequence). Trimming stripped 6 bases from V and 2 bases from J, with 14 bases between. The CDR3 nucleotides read TGTGCCAGCAGGGTCCGGGACCTGGCCTACGAGCAGTACTTC. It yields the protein CASRVRDLAYEQYF.

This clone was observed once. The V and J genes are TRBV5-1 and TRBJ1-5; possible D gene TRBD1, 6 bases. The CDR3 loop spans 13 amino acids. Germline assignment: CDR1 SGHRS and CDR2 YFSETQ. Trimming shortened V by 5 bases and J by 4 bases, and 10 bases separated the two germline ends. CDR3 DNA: TGCGCCAGCAGTGGGACACCGAATCAGCCCCAGCATTTT. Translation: CASSGTPNQPQHF.

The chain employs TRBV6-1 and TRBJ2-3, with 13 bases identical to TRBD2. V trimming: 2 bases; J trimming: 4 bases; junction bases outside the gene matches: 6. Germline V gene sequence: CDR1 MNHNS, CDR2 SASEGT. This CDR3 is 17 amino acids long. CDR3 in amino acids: CASSEFRTSGSSDTQYF. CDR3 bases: TGTGCCAGCAGTGAATTTAGGACTAGCGGGAGTTCAGATACGCAGTATTTT.

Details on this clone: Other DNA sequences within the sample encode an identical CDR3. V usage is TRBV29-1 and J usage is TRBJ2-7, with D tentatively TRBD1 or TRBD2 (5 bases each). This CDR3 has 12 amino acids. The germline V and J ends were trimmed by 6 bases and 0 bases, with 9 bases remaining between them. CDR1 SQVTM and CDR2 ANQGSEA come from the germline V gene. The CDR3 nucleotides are TGCAGCGTGGGGACCGACTCCTACGAGCAGTACTTC. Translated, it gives CSVGTDSYEQYF.

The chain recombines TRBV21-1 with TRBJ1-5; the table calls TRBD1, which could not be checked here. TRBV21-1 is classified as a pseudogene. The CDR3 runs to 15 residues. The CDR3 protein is CASSCGTVGNQPQHF. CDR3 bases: TGTGCCAGCTCCTGTGGGACAGTTGGCAATCAGCCCCAGCATTTT.

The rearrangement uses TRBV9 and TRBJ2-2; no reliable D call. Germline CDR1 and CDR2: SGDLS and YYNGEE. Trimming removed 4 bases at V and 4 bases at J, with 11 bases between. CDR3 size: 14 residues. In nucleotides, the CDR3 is TGTGCCAGCAGCCCGACTGTTGGCACCGGGGAGCTGTTTTTT. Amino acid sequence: CASSPTVGTGELFF.

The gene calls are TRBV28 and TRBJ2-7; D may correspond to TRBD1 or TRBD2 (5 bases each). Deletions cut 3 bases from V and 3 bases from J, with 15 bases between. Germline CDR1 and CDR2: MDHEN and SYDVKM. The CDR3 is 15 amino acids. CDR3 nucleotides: TGTGCCAGCAGTTTCCTGGGGGTAGGTGGCTACGAGCAGTACTTC. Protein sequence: CASSFLGVGGYEQYF.

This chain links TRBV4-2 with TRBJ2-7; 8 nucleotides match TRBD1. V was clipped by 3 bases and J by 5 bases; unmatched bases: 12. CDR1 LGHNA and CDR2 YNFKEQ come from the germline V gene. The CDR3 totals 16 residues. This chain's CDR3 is CASSQTIRDRRNEQYF. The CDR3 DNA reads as TGTGCCAGCAGCCAGACGATCCGGGACAGGAGGAACGAGCAGTACTTC.

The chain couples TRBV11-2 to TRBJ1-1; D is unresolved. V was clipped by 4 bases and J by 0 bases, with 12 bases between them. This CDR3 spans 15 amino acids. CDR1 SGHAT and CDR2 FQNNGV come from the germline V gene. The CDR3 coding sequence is TGTGCCAGCAGCTCGGACGGGAGAATGAACACTGAAGCTTTCTTT. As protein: CASSSDGRMNTEAFF.

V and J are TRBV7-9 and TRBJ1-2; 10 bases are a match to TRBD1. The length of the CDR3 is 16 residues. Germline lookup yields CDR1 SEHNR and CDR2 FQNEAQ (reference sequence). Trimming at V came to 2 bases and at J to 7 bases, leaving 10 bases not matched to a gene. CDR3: CASSLLSGTGDPGYTF. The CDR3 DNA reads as TGTGCCAGCAGCTTACTTTCCGGGACAGGGGACCCTGGCTACACCTTC.